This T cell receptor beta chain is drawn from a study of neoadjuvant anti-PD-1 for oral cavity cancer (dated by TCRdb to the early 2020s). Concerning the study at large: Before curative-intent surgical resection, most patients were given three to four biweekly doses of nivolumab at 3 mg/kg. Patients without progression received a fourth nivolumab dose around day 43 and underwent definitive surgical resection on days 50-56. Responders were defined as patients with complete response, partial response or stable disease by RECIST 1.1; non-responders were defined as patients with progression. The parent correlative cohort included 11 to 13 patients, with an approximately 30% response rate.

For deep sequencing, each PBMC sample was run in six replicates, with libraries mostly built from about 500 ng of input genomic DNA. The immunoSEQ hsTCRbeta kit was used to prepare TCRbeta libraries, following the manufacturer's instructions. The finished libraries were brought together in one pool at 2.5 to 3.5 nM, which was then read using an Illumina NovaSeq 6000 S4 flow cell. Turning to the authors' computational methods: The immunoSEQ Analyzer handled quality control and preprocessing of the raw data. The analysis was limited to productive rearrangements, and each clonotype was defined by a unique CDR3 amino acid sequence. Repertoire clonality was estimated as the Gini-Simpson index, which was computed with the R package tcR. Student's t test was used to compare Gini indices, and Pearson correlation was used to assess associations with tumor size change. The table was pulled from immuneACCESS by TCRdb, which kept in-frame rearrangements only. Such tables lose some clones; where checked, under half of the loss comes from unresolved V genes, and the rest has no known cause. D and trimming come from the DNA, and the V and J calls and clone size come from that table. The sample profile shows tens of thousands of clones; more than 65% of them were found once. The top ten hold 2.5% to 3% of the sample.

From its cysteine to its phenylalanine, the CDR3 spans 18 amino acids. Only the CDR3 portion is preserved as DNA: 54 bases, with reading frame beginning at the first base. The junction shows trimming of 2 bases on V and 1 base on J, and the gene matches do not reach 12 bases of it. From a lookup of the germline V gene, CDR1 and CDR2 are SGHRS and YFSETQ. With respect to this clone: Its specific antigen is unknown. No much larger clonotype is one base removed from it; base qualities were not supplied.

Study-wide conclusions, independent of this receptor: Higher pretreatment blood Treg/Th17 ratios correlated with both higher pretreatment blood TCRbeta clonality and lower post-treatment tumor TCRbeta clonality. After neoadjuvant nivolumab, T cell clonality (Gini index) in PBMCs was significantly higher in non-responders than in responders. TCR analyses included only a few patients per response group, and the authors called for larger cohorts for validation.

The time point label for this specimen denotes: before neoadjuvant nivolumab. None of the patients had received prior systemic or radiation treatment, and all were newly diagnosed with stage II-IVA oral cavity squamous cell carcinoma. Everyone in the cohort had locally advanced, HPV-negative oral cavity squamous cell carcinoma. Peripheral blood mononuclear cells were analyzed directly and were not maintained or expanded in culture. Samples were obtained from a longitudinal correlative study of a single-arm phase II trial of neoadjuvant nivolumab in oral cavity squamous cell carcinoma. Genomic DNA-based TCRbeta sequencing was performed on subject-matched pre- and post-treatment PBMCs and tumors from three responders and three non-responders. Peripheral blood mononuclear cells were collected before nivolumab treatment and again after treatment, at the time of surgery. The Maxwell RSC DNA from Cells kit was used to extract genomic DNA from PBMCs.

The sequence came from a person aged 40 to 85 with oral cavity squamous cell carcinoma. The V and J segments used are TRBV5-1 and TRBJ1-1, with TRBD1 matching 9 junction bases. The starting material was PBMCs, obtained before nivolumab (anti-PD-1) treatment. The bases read TGCGCCAGCAGCTTTAACCCAACGGGACAGGGTGCGAACACTGAAGCTTTCTTT. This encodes CASSFNPTGQGANTEAFF.